These 14 T cell receptor beta chains were all obtained from the same sample, sequenced in a study of shared clonotypes between healthy human individuals. Generated by immunoSEQ multiplex PCR, the TCRdb table keeps only in-frame clones and is missing some. This table holds 2 million to 3 million clones, roughly nine tenths found once. The sequenced sample was naive CD4+ T cells sorted from blood. Described subset: CD45RA+ positively selected. The receptors stem from a man younger than 30 in good health.

In this sample, this clone turned up a few times. Other DNA sequences of this sample code for an identical CDR3. The chain uses TRBV5-4 and TRBJ1-4; TRBD1 matches at 7 bases. This CDR3 comprises 14 residues. J was trimmed by 7 bases and V by 0 bases; bases with no gene match: 3. Germline V gene data show CDR1 as SGHNT and CDR2 as YYREEE (reference sequence). The CDR3 coding sequence is TGTGCCAGCAGCTTGGCAGGGGGTGGTGAAAAACTGTTTTTT. Amino acid sequence: CASSLAGGGEKLFF.

The J gene is TRBJ1-5, the V gene TRBV18; weak D call: TRBD1 (5 bases). The V gene lost 5 bases and the J gene lost 5 bases, with 13 bases spanning the gap. CDR1 and CDR2 (germline): KGHSH, LQKENI. The CDR3 extends over 14 amino acids. The CDR3 sequence: CASSSSRDYQPQHF. The CDR3 DNA reads TGTGCCAGCTCATCGAGCCGGGACTATCAGCCCCAGCATTTT. Filled out from reference TRBV18 and TRBJ1-5, the complete variable domain reads NAGVMQNPRHLVRRRGQEARLRCSPMKGHSHVYWYRQLPEEGLKFMVYLQKENIIDESGMPKERFSAEFPKEGPSILRIQQVVRGDSAAYFCASSSSRDYQPQHFGDGTRLSIL.

Here the CDR3 reads CATSTTGQGASGYTF. The CDR3 DNA follows: TGTGCCACCTCGACCACGGGACAGGGGGCGTCGGGCTACACCTTC. The chain links TRBV6-6 to TRBJ1-2, with TRBD1 matching over 12 bases. CDR3 length: 15 residues. V trimming: 10 bases; J trimming: 8 bases; junction bases outside the gene matches: 14. Germline CDR1 MNHNY, CDR2 SVGAGI (reference sequence).

The rearrangement uses TRBV28 and TRBJ2-5; D is possibly TRBD2 (5 bases). The CDR3 has 14 residues. Germline-derived CDR1 and CDR2 are MDHEN and SYDVKM. V was clipped by 3 bases and J by 5 bases, with 13 bases between them. The CDR3 sequence: CASSLVAKRETQYF. In DNA, the CDR3 is TGTGCCAGCAGTTTGGTAGCAAAGCGGGAGACCCAGTACTTC.

The rearrangement links TRBV19 to TRBJ2-6, with 8 bases lining up with TRBD1. This CDR3 is 15 amino acids long. Germline assignment: CDR1 LNHDA and CDR2 SQIVND (reference sequence). Germline trimming cut 6 bases from V and 4 bases from J; bases unmatched to any gene: 5. The CDR3 loop is CASRQGALGANVLTF. The CDR3 DNA follows: TGTGCCAGTAGGCAGGGGGCGCTCGGGGCCAACGTCCTGACTTTC.

This clone was seen a single time. CDR3 bases: TGTGCCAGCAGTAAAAGAATGAACACTGAAGCTTTCTTT. Translation gives CASSKRMNTEAFF. The chain links TRBV5-6 to TRBJ1-1, with unresolved D. The CDR3 is 13 amino acids. The V gene's germline CDR1 is SGHDT and CDR2 YYEEEE. Trimming took off 5 bases at V and 0 bases at J, with 8 bases between the two ends.

CDR3 DNA: TGTGCCAGCAGTTACTCGGGCAGCCGGGCGACCCAGTACTTC. Protein sequence: CASSYSGSRATQYF. The V and J genes are TRBV6-6 and TRBJ2-5, with D uncertain. CDR1 MNHNY and CDR2 SVGAGI come from the germline V gene (reference sequence). CDR3 length equals 14 residues. V lost 0 bases and J 7 bases, leaving 12 bases between the germline ends.

In its sample, this clone was seen once. V usage is TRBV6-6 and J usage is TRBJ2-1, with D possibly called TRBD1 or TRBD2 (5 bases each). The CDR3 has 14 residues. CDR1 is MNHNY, CDR2 SVGAGI, per germline (reference sequence). V lost 3 bases and J lost 7, with 13 bases in between. The CDR3 here is CASSYYGGVNEQFF. The CDR3 DNA follows: TGTGCCAGCAGTTATTATGGGGGAGTGAATGAGCAGTTCTTC.

This rearrangement joins TRBV11-3 to TRBJ2-3, with 10 bases that match TRBD2. There are 19 residues in the CDR3. J gave up 4 bases and V 5 bases, and 18 bases lay outside the gene matches. Per the germline V gene, CDR1 is SGHNT and CDR2 is YENEEA. The CDR3 DNA reads TGTGCCAGCAGCCCAAGCCCACTTAGCCTAGCGGGAGATGCAGATACGCAGTATTTT. It yields the protein CASSPSPLSLAGDADTQYF.

A note on this clone: This same CDR3 is encoded by further DNA sequences in the sample. The CDR3 protein is CASSESTDTQYF. The CDR3 DNA is TGTGCCAGCAGTGAATCAACGGATACGCAGTATTTT. The rearrangement uses TRBV2 and TRBJ2-3, with no clear D. CDR3 length: 12 amino acids. The germline V gene has CDR1 SNHLY and CDR2 FYNNEI. V lost 2 bases and J 6 bases, leaving 6 bases between the germline ends. Based on the CDR3 plus reference TRBV2 and TRBJ2-3, the full variable domain is EPEVTQTPSHQVTQMGQEVILRCVPISNHLYFYWYRQILGQKVEFLVSFYNNEISEKSEIFDDQFSVERPDGSNFTLKIRSTKLEDSAMYFCASSESTDTQYFGPGTRLTVL.

The chain couples TRBV6-5 to TRBJ2-3; no clear D. Germline V lookup: CDR1 MNHEY, CDR2 SVGAGI. Trimming shortened V by 4 bases and J by 6 bases, and 5 bases separated the two germline ends. The CDR3 runs 11 residues. CDR3 in amino acids: CASSFSDTQYF. The CDR3 bases are TGTGCCAGCAGTTTCTCGGATACGCAGTATTTT.

In regard to this clone: One end of the junction fails to match germline, which may point to a read error. This chain joins TRBV6-1 and TRBJ2-5; 10 nucleotides agree with TRBD2. CDR3 length: 18 amino acids. Germline V lookup: CDR1 MNHNS, CDR2 SASEGT. DNA for the CDR3: TGTGCCAGCTGGGAAGTGATAGGACTAGCGGTATACCAAGAGTCCCAGTACTTC. This gives the protein CASWEVIGLAVYQESQYF.

CDR3 DNA: TGCAGCGTTGGTGGGCAGACTAGCACAGATACGCAGTATTTT. It encodes CSVGGQTSTDTQYF. The gene calls are TRBV29-1 and TRBJ2-3; no clear D. The V gene lost 4 bases and the J gene lost 0 bases, with 11 bases spanning the gap. The CDR3 consists of 14 residues. The germline V gene encodes CDR1 SQVTM and CDR2 ANQGSEA.

As for this clone: This same CDR3 is encoded by further DNA sequences in the sample. This chain links TRBV6-5 with TRBJ1-6; D gene uncertain. Germline V gene lookup returns CDR1 MNHEY and CDR2 SVGAGI. This CDR3 region has 12 residues. Trimming removed 2 bases from V and 7 bases from J, with 3 bases in between. The CDR3 loop reads CASSYLNSPLHF. The CDR3 DNA sequence: TGTGCCAGCAGTTACCTGAATTCACCCCTCCACTTT.